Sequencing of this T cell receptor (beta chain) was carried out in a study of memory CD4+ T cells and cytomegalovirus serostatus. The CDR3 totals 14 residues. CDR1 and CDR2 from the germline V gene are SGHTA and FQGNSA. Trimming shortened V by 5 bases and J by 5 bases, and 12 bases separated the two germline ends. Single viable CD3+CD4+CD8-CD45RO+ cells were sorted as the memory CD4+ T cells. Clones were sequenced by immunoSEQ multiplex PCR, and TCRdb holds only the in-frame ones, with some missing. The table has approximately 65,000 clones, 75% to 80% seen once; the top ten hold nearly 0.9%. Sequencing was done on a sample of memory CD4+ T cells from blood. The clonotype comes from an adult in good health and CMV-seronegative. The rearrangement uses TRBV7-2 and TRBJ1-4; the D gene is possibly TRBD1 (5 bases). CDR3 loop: CASSQGPQNEKLFF. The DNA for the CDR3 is TGTGCCAGCAGCCAGGGACCTCAAAATGAAAAACTGTTTTTT.